These T cell receptor beta chains were read from a single sample in a study of cytomegalovirus exposure and HLA in healthy donors. Clones were sequenced by immunoSEQ multiplex PCR, and TCRdb holds only the in-frame ones, with some missing. The sample includes about 160,000 clones, around 74% seen only once; the top ten take 2% to 3%. Sample: PBMCs. The receptors originated from a female donor in good health and CMV-seronegative. The CDR3 runs from the conserved cysteine through the conserved F or W. Fields, in order: D gene, CDR3 length, V gene, clone size, J gene, CDR3 DNA, CDR3 protein. The D gene is left open where the match is weak. Clone size is given for some rows only: seen once, a few or many times, or a class if the clone is expanded.

D gene: NA; CDR3 length: 14; V gene: TRBV18; clone size: NA; J gene: TRBJ1-5; CDR3 DNA: TGTGCCGGCTCATGGGTAGGGGGCAATCAGCCCCAGCATTTT; CDR3 protein: CAGSWVGGNQPQHF
D gene: NA; CDR3 length: 14; V gene: TRBV5-1; clone size: NA; J gene: TRBJ2-7; CDR3 DNA: TGCGCCAGCACAGAAGGACCGGGCCGGGGGGAGCAGTACTTC; CDR3 protein: CASTEGPGRGEQYF
D gene: TRBD1; CDR3 length: 15; V gene: TRBV13; clone size: NA; J gene: TRBJ1-4; CDR3 DNA: TGTGCCAGCAGCTGGGGAGGACAGGGAGAAGAAAAACTGTTTTTT; CDR3 protein: CASSWGGQGEEKLFF
D gene: TRBD1; CDR3 length: 13; V gene: TRBV7-3; clone size: NA; J gene: TRBJ2-5; CDR3 DNA: TGTGCCAGCAGCGGACAGGGGAACAAGACCCAGTACTTC; CDR3 protein: CASSGQGNKTQYF
D gene: NA; CDR3 length: 14; V gene: TRBV7-6; clone size: NA; J gene: TRBJ2-7; CDR3 DNA: TGTGCCAGCAGCCCCGACAGGAATAGGATCGAGCAGTACTTC; CDR3 protein: CASSPDRNRIEQYF
D gene: NA; CDR3 length: 16; V gene: TRBV28; clone size: NA; J gene: TRBJ1-5; CDR3 DNA: TGTGCCAGCAGTGCCGGTCCCCGGACACCCAATCAGCCCCAGCATTTT; CDR3 protein: CASSAGPRTPNQPQHF
D gene: TRBD1; CDR3 length: 15; V gene: TRBV7-6; clone size: NA; J gene: TRBJ1-3; CDR3 DNA: TGTGCCAGCAGCGCCCGGACAGGGGCCGGAAACACCATATATTTT; CDR3 protein: CASSARTGAGNTIYF
D gene: TRBD2; CDR3 length: 17; V gene: TRBV11-3; clone size: NA; J gene: TRBJ2-2; CDR3 DNA: TGTGCCAGCAGCAAAAGTTATCTAGCGGGGAACACCGGGGAGCTGTTTTTT; CDR3 protein: CASSKSYLAGNTGELFF
D gene: TRBD1; CDR3 length: 15; V gene: TRBV15; clone size: few; J gene: TRBJ2-1; CDR3 DNA: TGTGCCACCAGCAGAGAGACAGGGGGCTTCAATGAGCAGTTCTTC; CDR3 protein: CATSRETGGFNEQFF
D gene: NA; CDR3 length: 14; V gene: TRBV27; clone size: NA; J gene: TRBJ1-4; CDR3 DNA: TGTGCCAGCAGTTCCAGGACGGAGGGCGAAAAACTGTTTTTT; CDR3 protein: CASSSRTEGEKLFF
D gene: TRBD2; CDR3 length: 17; V gene: TRBV5-1; clone size: NA; J gene: TRBJ2-5; CDR3 DNA: TGCGCCAGCAGCTTGGGTGGCCTTGGTAGCGGGATTGAGACCCAGTACTTC; CDR3 protein: CASSLGGLGSGIETQYF
D gene: NA; CDR3 length: 13; V gene: TRBV5-1; clone size: NA; J gene: TRBJ2-7; CDR3 DNA: TGCGCCAGCAGCTTCTCCAGGGCCGGCGAGCAGTACTTC; CDR3 protein: CASSFSRAGEQYF
D gene: NA; CDR3 length: 16; V gene: TRBV19; clone size: NA; J gene: TRBJ2-2; CDR3 DNA: TGTGCCAGTAGTAACTCCGGGACACACTACACCGGGGAGCTGTTTTTT; CDR3 protein: CASSNSGTHYTGELFF
D gene: TRBD2; CDR3 length: 15; V gene: TRBV27; clone size: once; J gene: TRBJ2-2; CDR3 DNA: TGTGCCAGCAGGGGGCGGGAGAAGCCCACCGGGGAGCTGTTTTTT; CDR3 protein: CASRGREKPTGELFF
D gene: TRBD1; CDR3 length: 15; V gene: TRBV6-6; clone size: few; J gene: TRBJ1-1; CDR3 DNA: TGTGCCTGTAGGGACAGGGTAACGGAGCACACTGAAGCTTTCTTT; CDR3 protein: CACRDRVTEHTEAFF
D gene: TRBD1; CDR3 length: 16; V gene: TRBV2; clone size: NA; J gene: TRBJ2-1; CDR3 DNA: TGTGCCAGCAGGGGGACAGGGCCCTACTCCTACAATGAGCAGTTCTTC; CDR3 protein: CASRGTGPYSYNEQFF
D gene: TRBD2; CDR3 length: 15; V gene: TRBV5-1; clone size: NA; J gene: TRBJ2-7; CDR3 DNA: TGCGCCAGCAGCTTGGAAAGCGGGAGGGCCTACGAGCAGTACTTC; CDR3 protein: CASSLESGRAYEQYF
D gene: TRBD2; CDR3 length: 21; V gene: TRBV30; clone size: NA; J gene: TRBJ2-1; CDR3 DNA: TGTGCCTGGTCCCCCCGGATGAGCGGGAGGGCCCCAACCGACGGCTACAATGAGCAGTTCTTC; CDR3 protein: CAWSPRMSGRAPTDGYNEQFF
D gene: NA; CDR3 length: 13; V gene: TRBV6-5; clone size: NA; J gene: TRBJ2-5; CDR3 DNA: TGTGCCAGCAGAACACAGGTGAAAGAGACCCAGTACTTC; CDR3 protein: CASRTQVKETQYF
D gene: NA; CDR3 length: 13; V gene: TRBV30; clone size: NA; J gene: TRBJ2-5; CDR3 DNA: TGTGCCTGGAGTTCCATCGAGCAAGAGACCCAGTACTTC; CDR3 protein: CAWSSIEQETQYF
D gene: TRBD1; CDR3 length: 13; V gene: TRBV28; clone size: few; J gene: TRBJ1-1; CDR3 DNA: TGTGCCAGTAGGGGACAGCCGAACACTGAAGCTTTCTTT; CDR3 protein: CASRGQPNTEAFF
D gene: NA; CDR3 length: 13; V gene: TRBV28; clone size: NA; J gene: TRBJ2-7; CDR3 DNA: TGTGCCAGCGGCGCGGGCCTCTCCTACGGGCAGTACTTC; CDR3 protein: CASGAGLSYGQYF
D gene: NA; CDR3 length: 13; V gene: TRBV18; clone size: NA; J gene: TRBJ2-2; CDR3 DNA: TGTGCCAGCTCAGAAGGGGCCACCGGGGAGCTGTTTTTT; CDR3 protein: CASSEGATGELFF
D gene: NA; CDR3 length: 14; V gene: TRBV30; clone size: NA; J gene: TRBJ2-2; CDR3 DNA: TGTGCCTGGAGGGAGAATTTAGTCCCCGGGGAGCTGTTTTTT; CDR3 protein: CAWRENLVPGELFF
D gene: TRBD2; CDR3 length: 17; V gene: TRBV11-2; clone size: NA; J gene: TRBJ2-5; CDR3 DNA: TGTGCCAGCAGCCTGGGGGCTAGCGGGAGGTACCAAGAGACCCAGTACTTC; CDR3 protein: CASSLGASGRYQETQYF